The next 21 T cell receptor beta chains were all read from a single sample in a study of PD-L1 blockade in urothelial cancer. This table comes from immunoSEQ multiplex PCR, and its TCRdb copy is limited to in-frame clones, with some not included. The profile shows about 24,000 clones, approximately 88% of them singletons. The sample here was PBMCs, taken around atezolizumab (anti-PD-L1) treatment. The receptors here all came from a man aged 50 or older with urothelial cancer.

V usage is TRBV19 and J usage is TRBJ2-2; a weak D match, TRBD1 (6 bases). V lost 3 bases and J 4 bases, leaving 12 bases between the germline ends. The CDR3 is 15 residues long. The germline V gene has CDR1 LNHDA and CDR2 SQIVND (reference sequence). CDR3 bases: TGTGCCAGTAGTATGGTTCGGGACACCACCGGGGAGCTGTTTTTT. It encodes CASSMVRDTTGELFF.

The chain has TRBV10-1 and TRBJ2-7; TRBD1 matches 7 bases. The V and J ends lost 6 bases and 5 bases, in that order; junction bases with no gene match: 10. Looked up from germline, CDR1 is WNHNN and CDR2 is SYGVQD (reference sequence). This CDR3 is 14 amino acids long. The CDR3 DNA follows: TGCGCCAGCAGCGCGACAGGGCGTCGGAACGAGCAGTACTTC. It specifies CASSATGRRNEQYF.

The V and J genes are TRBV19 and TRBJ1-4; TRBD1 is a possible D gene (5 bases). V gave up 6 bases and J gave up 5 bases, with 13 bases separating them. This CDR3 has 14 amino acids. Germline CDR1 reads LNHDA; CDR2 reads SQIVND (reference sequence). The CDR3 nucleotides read TGTGCCAGTAGGCCGACAGATAGGAATGAAAAACTGTTTTTT. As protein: CASRPTDRNEKLFF.

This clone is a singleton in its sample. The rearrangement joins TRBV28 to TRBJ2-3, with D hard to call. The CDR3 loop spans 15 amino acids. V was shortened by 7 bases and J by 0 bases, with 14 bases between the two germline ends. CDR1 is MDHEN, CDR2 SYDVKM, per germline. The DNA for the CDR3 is TGTGCCAGCATGGAGCTTGAGCGAAGCACAGATACGCAGTATTTT. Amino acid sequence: CASMELERSTDTQYF.

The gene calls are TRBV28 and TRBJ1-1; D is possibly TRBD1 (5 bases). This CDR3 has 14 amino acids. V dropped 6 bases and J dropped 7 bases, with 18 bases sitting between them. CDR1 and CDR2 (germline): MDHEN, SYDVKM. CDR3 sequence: CASSDPGHRDEAFF. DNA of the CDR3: TGTGCCAGCAGCGATCCTGGACATAGGGATGAAGCTTTCTTT.

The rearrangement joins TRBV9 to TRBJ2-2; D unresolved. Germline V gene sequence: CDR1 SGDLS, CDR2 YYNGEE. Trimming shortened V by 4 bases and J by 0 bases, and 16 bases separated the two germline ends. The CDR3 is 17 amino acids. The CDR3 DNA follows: TGTGCCAGCAGCCCGCCCAGTGGTTTTTCGAACACCGGGGAGCTGTTTTTT. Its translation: CASSPPSGFSNTGELFF.

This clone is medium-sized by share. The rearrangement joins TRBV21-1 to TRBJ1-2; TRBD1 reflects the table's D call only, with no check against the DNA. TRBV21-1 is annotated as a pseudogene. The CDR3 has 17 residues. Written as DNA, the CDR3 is TGTGCCAGCAGCAAATCTTTTAGGGACAGGGGCGGCTATGGCTACACCTTC. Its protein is CASSKSFRDRGGYGYTF.

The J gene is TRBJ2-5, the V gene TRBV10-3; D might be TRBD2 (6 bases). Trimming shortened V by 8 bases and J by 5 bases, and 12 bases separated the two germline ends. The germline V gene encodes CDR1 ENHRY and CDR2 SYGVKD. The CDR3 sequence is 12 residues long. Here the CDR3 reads CAIGGMGETQYF. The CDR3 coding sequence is TGTGCCATCGGCGGGATGGGCGAGACCCAGTACTTC.

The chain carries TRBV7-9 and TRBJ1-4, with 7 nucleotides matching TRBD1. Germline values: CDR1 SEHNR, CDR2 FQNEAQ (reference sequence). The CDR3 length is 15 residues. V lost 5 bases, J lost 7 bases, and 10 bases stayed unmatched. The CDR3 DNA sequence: TGTGCCAGCAGCCCTTCTCTGACAGGGTTTGAAAAACTGTTTTTT. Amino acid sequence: CASSPSLTGFEKLFF. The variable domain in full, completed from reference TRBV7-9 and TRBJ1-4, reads DTGVSQNPRHKITKRGQNVTFRCDPISEHNRLYWYRQTLGQGPEFLTYFQNEAQLEKSRLLSDRFSAERPKGSFSTLEIQRTEQGDSAMYLCASSPSLTGFEKLFFGSGTQLSVL.

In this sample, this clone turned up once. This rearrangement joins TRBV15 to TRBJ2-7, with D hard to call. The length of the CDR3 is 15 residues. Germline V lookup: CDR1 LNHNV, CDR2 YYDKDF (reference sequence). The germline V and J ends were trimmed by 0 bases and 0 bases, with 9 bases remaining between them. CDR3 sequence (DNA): TGTGCCACCAGCAGAGATTTAAGCAACTCCTACGAGCAGTACTTC. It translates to CATSRDLSNSYEQYF.

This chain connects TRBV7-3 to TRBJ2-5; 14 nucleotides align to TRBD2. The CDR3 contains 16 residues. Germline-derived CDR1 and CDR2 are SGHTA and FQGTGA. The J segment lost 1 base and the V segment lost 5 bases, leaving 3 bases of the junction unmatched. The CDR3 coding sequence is TGTGCCAGCAGCCCGGGACTAGCGGGGGCCCAAGAGACCCAGTACTTC. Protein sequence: CASSPGLAGAQETQYF.

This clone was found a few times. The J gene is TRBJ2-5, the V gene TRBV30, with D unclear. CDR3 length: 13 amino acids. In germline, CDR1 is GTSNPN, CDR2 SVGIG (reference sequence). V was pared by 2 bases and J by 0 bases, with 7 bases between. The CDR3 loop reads CAWSPKNQETQYF. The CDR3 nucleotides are TGTGCCTGGAGTCCTAAAAACCAAGAGACCCAGTACTTC.

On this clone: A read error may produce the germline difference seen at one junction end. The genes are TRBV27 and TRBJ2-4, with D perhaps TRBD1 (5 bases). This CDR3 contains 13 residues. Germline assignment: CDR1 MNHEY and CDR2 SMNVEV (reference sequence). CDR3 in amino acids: CASRFSGDSPTHF. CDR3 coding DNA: TGTGCCAGCAGGTTCTCGGGTGACAGCCCAACCCACTTC.

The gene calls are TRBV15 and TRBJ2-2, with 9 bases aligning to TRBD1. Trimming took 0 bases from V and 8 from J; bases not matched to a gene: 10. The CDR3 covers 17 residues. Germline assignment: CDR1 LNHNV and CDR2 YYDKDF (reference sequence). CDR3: CATSRERTGGLLGELFF. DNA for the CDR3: TGTGCCACCAGCAGAGAGCGAACAGGGGGCCTTCTGGGGGAGCTGTTTTTT.

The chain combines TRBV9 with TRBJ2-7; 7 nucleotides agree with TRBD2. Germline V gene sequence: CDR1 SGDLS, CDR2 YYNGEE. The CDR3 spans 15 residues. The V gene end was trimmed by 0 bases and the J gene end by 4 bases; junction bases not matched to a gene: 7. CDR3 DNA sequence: TGTGCCAGCAGCGTAGCATACGGGAGGAAGTACGAGCAGTACTTC. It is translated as CASSVAYGRKYEQYF.

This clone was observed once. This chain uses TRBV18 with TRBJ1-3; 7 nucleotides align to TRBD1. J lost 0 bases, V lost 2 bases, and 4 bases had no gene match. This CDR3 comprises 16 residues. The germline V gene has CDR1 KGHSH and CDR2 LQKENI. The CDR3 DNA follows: TGTGCCAGCTCACCAGAAGGGACAGCCTCTGGAAACACCATATATTTT. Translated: CASSPEGTASGNTIYF.

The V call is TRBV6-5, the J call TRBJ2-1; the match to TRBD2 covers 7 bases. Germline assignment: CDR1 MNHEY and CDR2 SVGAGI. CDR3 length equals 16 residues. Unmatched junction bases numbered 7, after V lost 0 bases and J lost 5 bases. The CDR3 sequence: CASSYSTAGADNEQFF. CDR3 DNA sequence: TGTGCCAGCAGTTACTCGACGGCGGGAGCTGACAATGAGCAGTTCTTC.

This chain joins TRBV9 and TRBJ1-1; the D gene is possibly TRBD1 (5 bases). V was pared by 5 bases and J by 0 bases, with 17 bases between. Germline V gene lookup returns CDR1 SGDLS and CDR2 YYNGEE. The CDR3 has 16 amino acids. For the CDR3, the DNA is TGTGCCAGCAGAAGACTAGGGGCGACTATGAACACTGAAGCTTTCTTT. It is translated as CASRRLGATMNTEAFF.

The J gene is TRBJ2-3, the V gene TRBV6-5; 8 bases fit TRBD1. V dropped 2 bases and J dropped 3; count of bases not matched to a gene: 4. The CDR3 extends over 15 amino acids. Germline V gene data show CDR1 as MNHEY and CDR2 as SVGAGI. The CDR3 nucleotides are TGTGCCAGCAGTTACCAGGGGGCGCAAACAGATACGCAGTATTTT. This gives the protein CASSYQGAQTDTQYF.

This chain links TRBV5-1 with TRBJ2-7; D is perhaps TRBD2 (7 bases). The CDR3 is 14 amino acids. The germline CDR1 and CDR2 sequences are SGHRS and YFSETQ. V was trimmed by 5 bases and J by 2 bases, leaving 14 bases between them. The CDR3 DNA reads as TGCGCCAGCAGGCGGTCGGGGGGCCCCTACGAGCAGTACTTC. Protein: CASRRSGGPYEQYF.

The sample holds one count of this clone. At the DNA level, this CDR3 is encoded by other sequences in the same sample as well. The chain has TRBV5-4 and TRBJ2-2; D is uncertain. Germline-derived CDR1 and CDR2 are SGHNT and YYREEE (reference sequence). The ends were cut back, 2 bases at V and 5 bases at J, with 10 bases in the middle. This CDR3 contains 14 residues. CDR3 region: CASSFAEPTGELFF. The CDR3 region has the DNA TGTGCCAGCAGCTTTGCAGAACCTACCGGGGAGCTGTTTTTT.